The present T cell receptor beta chain was sequenced within a study of blood T cell repertoires in COVID-19. This clone came up a few times. CDR3 length: 13 residues. The protocol was immunoSEQ multiplex PCR, while the TCRdb copy is restricted to in-frame clones and leaves out a portion. The data contain more than 11,000 clones, 85% to 90% of them singletons. This sequence originates from a man aged 45-60 years with active COVID-19. The rearrangement links TRBV21-1 to TRBJ1-5. TRBV21-1 is a pseudogene segment. The sample taken for sequencing was peripheral blood. The CDR3 coding sequence is TGTGCCAGCAGGCGAGGAAGCAATCAGCCCCAGCATTTT. It is translated as CASRRGSNQPQHF.